These 5 T cell receptor beta chains were all obtained from the same sample, sequenced in a study of vaccination and CD4 T cells after COVID-19 (dated by TCRdb to 2021 to 2024). Library preparation used PCR. For sequencing, an Illumina iSeq 100 was employed. DNA from cultured CD4+ T cells underwent TCR sequencing with the Oncomine TCR Beta short-read assay at the Johns Hopkins FTIC core. TCRdb handled the public reads itself, with Q25 trimming in fastp and clone calling in MiXCR, and kept productive beta chains. Here each entry gathers all rows of one CDR3 protein and keeps the most common genes and DNA. This sample is represented by roughly 15,000 distinct CDR3 sequences; around 48% of them were singletons. The ten most abundant clones make up over 9% of the sample. These TCRs are of unknown antigen specificity. The sample's treatment or condition, from its label and the paper: approximately 11-day PBMC culture with coronavirus spike peptide pools or control peptides (ViraFEST assay).

The sample was CD4+ T cells from blood, cultured in vitro. These receptors originate from a human donor who had recovered from COVID-19.

V gene TRBV20-1 combines with J gene TRBJ2-7; D is undetermined. The CDR3 totals 16 residues. Trimming removed 1 base from V and 4 bases from J, with 20 bases in between. From germline, CDR1 is DFQATT and CDR2 SNEGSKA (reference sequence). The CDR3 loop reads CSARGGEVLMAYEQYF. Here the CDR3 DNA reads TGCAGTGCTAGAGGTGGAGAGGTTCTCATGGCGTACGAGCAGTACTTC.

In DNA, the CDR3 is TGCGCCAGCAGTGAGTGGCGGGGCTCCTACAATGAGCAGTTCTTC. This sequence encodes CASSEWRGSYNEQFF. The J gene is TRBJ2-1, the V gene TRBV10-1; weak D call: TRBD2 (6 bases). The V gene's germline CDR1 is WNHNN and CDR2 SYGVQD (reference sequence). V shed 1 base and J shed 0 bases, with 7 bases lying between them. This CDR3 has 15 residues.

The genes are TRBV7-2 and TRBJ2-7; D remains ambiguous. The CDR3 loop spans 13 amino acids. Trimming shortened V by 5 bases and J by 4 bases, and 12 bases separated the two germline ends. CDR1 is SGHTA, CDR2 FQGNSA, per germline. The CDR3 sequence is CASSTSGMYEQYF. The CDR3 DNA is TGTGCCAGCAGCACCTCTGGGATGTACGAGCAGTACTTC.

This clonotype was counted a few times. The J gene is TRBJ1-5, the V gene TRBV20-1; D is undetermined. Between the trimmed V and J ends, which lost 3 bases and 5 bases, there was a span of 11 bases. CDR3 length: 13 amino acids. In germline, CDR1 is DFQATT, CDR2 SNEGSKA (reference sequence). The CDR3 DNA is TGCAGTGCTAGTCTCGGTTTCGATCAGCCCCAGCATTTT. It codes for CSASLGFDQPQHF.

This clonotype was detected only a few times. This chain links TRBV6-1 with TRBJ1-2, with D possibly being TRBD1 (5 bases). V lost 4 bases to trimming and J lost 2 bases, with 8 bases between them. CDR1 and CDR2 from the germline V gene are MNHNS and SASEGT. The CDR3 loop spans 13 amino acids. The CDR3 protein is CASSGQHNYGYTF. CDR3 bases: TGTGCCAGCAGTGGACAGCACAACTATGGCTACACCTTC.